This T cell receptor beta chain comes out of a study of shared clonotypes between healthy human individuals. Nashville, Tennessee was home to all donors, each a Caucasian adult. The CDR3 loop spans 14 amino acids. From germline, CDR1 is SEHNR and CDR2 FQNEAQ (reference sequence). The germline V and J ends were trimmed by 2 bases and 0 bases, with 7 bases remaining between them. General observations from the study: Clonotypes shared by all four donors outscored non-shared clonotypes in generation probability. Memory subsets generally showed lower estimated richness than naive subsets.

Per the original data handling: ImmunoSEQ output held junction-only sequences without quality scores, so filtering differed. Here immunoSEQ multiplex PCR was the method, and the copy in TCRdb shows in-frame clones only, minus some. The V and J calls and clone size come from that table; D and trimming were worked out from the DNA. The sample yields about 2.3 million clones, 85% to 95% seen once. This clone has more than one count but fewer than ten. Its antigen remains unknown. The chain employs TRBV7-9 and TRBJ1-1; D gene uncertain. The source material was naive CD4+ T cells from PBMCs. As to subset: CD45RA+ positively selected. This receptor was identified in a man aged 18 to 30 in good health. Some clones in this sample may be carry-over from other donors' samples. The CDR3 here is CASSLTQLNTEAFF. In nucleotides, the CDR3 is TGTGCCAGCAGCTTAACCCAATTGAACACTGAAGCTTTCTTT.